The present T cell receptor beta chain was sequenced within a study of blood T cells in healthy people across ages. After removal of 6 bases from V and 0 bases from J, the junction contained 10 bases not matched to a gene. The CDR3 length is 16 residues. Germline CDR1 SNHLY, CDR2 FYNNEI. PCR was performed a second time for about 6 to 12 cycles using a sample-barcoded 5' primer and a J-beta primer mix. Paired-end reads containing CDR3 totaled no fewer than 3 million for each sample. TCRdb passed the 5' RACE reads through MiXCR, listing each CDR3 protein once. The sample has more than 700,000 distinct CDR3 sequences; 53% are singletons.

The clonotype was recovered from a man of 80 years or more in good health. Material for sequencing was blood. The rearrangement joins TRBV2 to TRBJ2-7, with 8 bases identical to TRBD2. CDR3 protein: CASSLPAGGISYEQYF. The CDR3 nucleotides are TGTGCCAGCAGCCTCCCTGCGGGAGGCATCTCCTACGAGCAGTACTTC.